The 26 T cell receptor beta chains below all came from one sample that was sequenced in a study of siplizumab effects on memory and regulatory T cells. TCRdb's table, derived via immunoSEQ multiplex PCR, lists solely in-frame clones and lacks some. The repertoire holds approximately 60,000 clones, around 79% seen once, with over 0.4% in the top ten. The source material was memory CD4+ T cells sorted from blood. The receptor source for this set is a human donor in good health.

The chain combines TRBV2 with TRBJ2-7; 8 positions agree with TRBD2. The CDR3 sequence is 13 residues long. CDR1 SNHLY and CDR2 FYNNEI come from the germline V gene. Losses at the gene ends were 8 bases for V and 0 bases for J; bases not matched to a gene: 3. CDR3 DNA sequence: TGTGCCAGCTTCGGGGGGGCCTCCTACGAGCAGTACTTC. It specifies CASFGGASYEQYF.

Written as DNA, the CDR3 is TGCGCCAGCAGCGGCAAGCTGGGGTACAATGAGCAGTTCTTC. As protein: CASSGKLGYNEQFF. This chain connects TRBV5-1 to TRBJ2-1; D not resolved. The V gene lost 4 bases and the J gene lost 4 bases, with 12 bases spanning the gap. Germline CDR1 and CDR2: SGHRS and YFSETQ. The CDR3 totals 14 residues.

This chain joins TRBV6-6 and TRBJ2-3; D might be TRBD1 (6 bases). CDR1 and CDR2 (germline): MNHNY, SVGAGI (reference sequence). The V end lost 10 bases, the J end lost 2 bases, and 13 bases lay between the germline ends. The CDR3 sequence is 13 residues long. The CDR3 loop reads CATGGGLTDTQYF. The DNA of the CDR3 is TGTGCCACCGGTGGGGGCCTCACAGATACGCAGTATTTT.

V is TRBV29-1 and J is TRBJ1-1, with D unresolved. Looked up from germline, CDR1 is SQVTM and CDR2 is ANQGSEA. Between the trimmed V and J ends, which lost 6 bases and 1 base, there was a span of 9 bases. The length of the CDR3 is 12 residues. CDR3 bases: TGCAGCGTCCGGCGTGGGAACACTGAAGCTTTCTTT. It is translated as CSVRRGNTEAFF.

The chain links TRBV19 to TRBJ2-3, with TRBD2 identical over 7 bases. In germline, CDR1 is LNHDA, CDR2 SQIVND (reference sequence). J lost 0 bases, V lost 6 bases, and 6 bases had no gene match. The CDR3 is 15 amino acids. CDR3 nucleotides: TGTGCCAGTAGGAAGCGGGGACCAAGCACAGATACGCAGTATTTT. This gives the protein CASRKRGPSTDTQYF.

The chain carries TRBV7-2 and TRBJ2-7; TRBD2 agrees at 15 bases. CDR1 SGHTA and CDR2 FQGNSA come from the germline V gene. Losses at the gene ends were 5 bases for V and 9 bases for J; bases not matched to a gene: 2. The CDR3 sequence is 13 residues long. CDR3 in DNA: TGTGCCAGCAGCGTGGGACTAGCGGGGGGGCAGTACTTC. As protein: CASSVGLAGGQYF.

This clone was counted once. J is TRBJ2-2 and V is TRBV7-8, with 8 bases fitting TRBD2. This CDR3 region has 16 residues. From germline, CDR1 is SGHVS and CDR2 FQNEAQ. After removal of 1 base from V and 1 base from J, the junction contained 2 bases not matched to a gene. The CDR3 coding sequence is TGTGCCAGCAGCTTAGGTCTAGCGGGGAACACCGGGGAGCTGTTTTTT. This gives the protein CASSLGLAGNTGELFF. Combining the CDR3 with reference TRBV7-8 and TRBJ2-2 gives the whole variable domain GAGVSQSPRYKVAKRGQDVALRCDPISGHVSLFWYQQALGQGPEFLTYFQNEAQLDKSGLPSDRFFAERPEGSVSTLKIQRTQQEDSAVYLCASSLGLAGNTGELFFGEGSRLTVL.

V usage is TRBV5-5 and J usage is TRBJ2-2; no reliable D call. Germline CDR1 SGHKS, CDR2 YYEKEE (reference sequence). This CDR3 contains 17 residues. Trimming shortened V by 2 bases and J by 0 bases, and 14 bases separated the two germline ends. The CDR3 loop is CASSFTLTATNTGELFF. CDR3 DNA sequence: TGTGCCAGCAGCTTTACGCTTACGGCCACGAACACCGGGGAGCTGTTTTTT.

This chain links TRBV5-4 with TRBJ2-3; D is perhaps TRBD2 (6 bases). The CDR3 covers 15 residues. V was trimmed by 0 bases and J by 4 bases, leaving 12 bases between them. Germline lookup yields CDR1 SGHNT and CDR2 YYREEE (reference sequence). CDR3 coding DNA: TGTGCCAGCAGCTTGGGACTAGGAGAGGCAGATACGCAGTATTTT. Its translation is CASSLGLGEADTQYF.

V and J are TRBV11-2 and TRBJ1-6; 8 positions agree with TRBD1. Germline values: CDR1 SGHAT, CDR2 FQNNGV. This CDR3 is 14 amino acids long. Losses at the gene ends were 6 bases for V and 8 bases for J; bases not matched to a gene: 6. The CDR3 spells CASRLTGVHSPLHF. CDR3 nucleotides: TGTGCCAGCAGACTGACAGGGGTGCATTCACCCCTCCACTTT.

The rearrangement links TRBV7-2 to TRBJ2-1; 14 bases fit TRBD2. Germline CDR1 SGHTA, CDR2 FQGNSA. The CDR3 runs 17 residues. The ends lost 3 bases at V and 12 bases at J; junction bases unmatched: 13. CDR3 sequence: CASSFGGTSGGVSGQFF. The CDR3 nucleotides read TGTGCCAGCAGCTTTGGAGGGACTAGCGGGGGTGTTAGCGGGCAGTTCTTC.

The chain has TRBV6-6 and TRBJ1-1, with 7 bases aligning to TRBD1. Germline V CDR1 and CDR2: MNHNY, SVGAGI (reference sequence). This CDR3 region has 14 residues. With 5 bases clipped from V and 1 base from J, the junction kept 4 bases outside the gene matches. The CDR3: CASSPRQGNTEAFF. In DNA, the CDR3 is TGTGCCAGCAGTCCTAGACAGGGGAACACTGAAGCTTTCTTT.

The chain links TRBV5-5 to TRBJ1-1; D possibly corresponds to TRBD1 (5 bases). Looked up from germline, CDR1 is SGHKS and CDR2 is YYEKEE (reference sequence). The V end lost 0 bases, the J end lost 11 bases, and 11 bases lay between the germline ends. This CDR3 has 12 residues. The CDR3 nucleotides read TGTGCCAGCAGCTTGGATCCGTGGGGGGCTTTCTTT. Protein: CASSLDPWGAFF.

The chain uses TRBV25-1 and TRBJ1-6; 8 bases are a match to TRBD1. The CDR3 is 14 residues long. The ends lost 1 base at V and 9 bases at J; junction bases unmatched: 2. Germline V lookup: CDR1 MGHDK, CDR2 SYGVNS. The CDR3 spells CASSESGGGSPLHF. CDR3 sequence (DNA): TGTGCCAGCAGTGAATCAGGGGGCGGTTCACCCCTCCACTTT.

The CDR3 region has the DNA TGTGCCAGCAGGCAGGTGAACACTGAAGCTTTCTTT. It encodes CASRQVNTEAFF. The chain joins TRBV6-5 to TRBJ1-1; D unresolved. V shed 6 bases and J shed 0 bases, with 5 bases lying between them. The CDR3 has 12 amino acids. CDR1 is MNHEY and CDR2 is SVGAGI in the germline V gene.

The count of this clone is one. This chain joins TRBV6-6 and TRBJ2-1; 8 bases map to TRBD1. Germline V gene sequence: CDR1 MNHNY, CDR2 SVGAGI (reference sequence). With 11 bases clipped from V and 10 bases from J, the junction kept 10 bases outside the gene matches. The CDR3 loop spans 12 amino acids. The CDR3 bases are TGTGCCGGCTCAGGACAGGGCAGGGAGCAGTTCTTC. As protein: CAGSGQGREQFF.

The chain combines TRBV30 with TRBJ2-7, with D hard to call. Germline V gene lookup returns CDR1 GTSNPN and CDR2 SVGIG (reference sequence). The germline V and J ends were trimmed by 2 bases and 7 bases, with 12 bases remaining between them. The CDR3 is made up of 12 amino acids. The CDR3 is CAWSTLGWEQYF. In DNA form, the CDR3 reads TGTGCCTGGAGTACCTTAGGGTGGGAGCAGTACTTC.

The V and J genes are TRBV6-6 and TRBJ2-3; 10 bases map to TRBD2. CDR3 size: 15 residues. Germline values: CDR1 MNHNY, CDR2 SVGAGI (reference sequence). The V gene end was trimmed by 7 bases and the J gene end by 4 bases; junction bases not matched to a gene: 8. The CDR3: CASTPTSGGADTQYF. The DNA for the CDR3 is TGTGCCAGCACCCCCACGAGCGGGGGGGCAGATACGCAGTATTTT.

The gene calls are TRBV7-2 and TRBJ1-1; D is possibly TRBD1 (5 bases). V lost 5 bases and J 1 base, leaving 17 bases between the germline ends. In germline, CDR1 is SGHTA, CDR2 FQGNSA. This CDR3 contains 16 residues. The chain's CDR3 is CASSTGPGAANTEAFF. DNA of the CDR3: TGTGCCAGCAGCACGGGTCCCGGGGCGGCGAACACTGAAGCTTTCTTT.

This chain links TRBV2 with TRBJ1-1; 8 bases line up with TRBD1. The CDR3 length is 15 residues. Trimming at V came to 3 bases and at J to 1 base, leaving 4 bases not matched to a gene. Per germline, CDR1 SNHLY and CDR2 FYNNEI. The DNA of the CDR3 is TGTGCCAGCAGTGACAGGGGGCTTTGGAACACTGAAGCTTTCTTT. This gives the protein CASSDRGLWNTEAFF.

V and J are TRBV6-1 and TRBJ1-5; D is undetermined. The CDR3 totals 15 residues. Germline V CDR1 and CDR2: MNHNS, SASEGT. The V gene lost 2 bases and the J gene lost 6 bases, with 14 bases spanning the gap. The CDR3 here is CASSESDNIGQPQHF. CDR3 sequence (DNA): TGTGCCAGCAGTGAAAGTGACAATATAGGTCAGCCCCAGCATTTT.

The sample holds a few counts of this clone. V and J are TRBV11-2 and TRBJ2-7; 9 bases agree with TRBD2. The junction had 9 bases not matched to a gene; V was cut back by 3 bases and J by 0 bases. CDR3 length: 17 amino acids. Germline V gene data show CDR1 as SGHAT and CDR2 as FQNNGV. The CDR3 DNA is TGTGCCAGCAGCTTCGGTGGAGTAGCGGGGGACTCCTACGAGCAGTACTTC. Translation gives CASSFGGVAGDSYEQYF.

This clone was picked up one time. The chain links TRBV30 to TRBJ1-3; D is undetermined. Trimming took 3 bases from V and 4 from J, leaving 10 bases between them. The CDR3 is 13 residues long. Looked up from germline, CDR1 is GTSNPN and CDR2 is SVGIG (reference sequence). DNA for the CDR3: TGTGCCTGGAGCCTGGCGGGGGGAAACACCATATATTTT. This codes for CAWSLAGGNTIYF. Complete variable domain (other parts from reference TRBV30 and TRBJ1-3): SQTIHQWPATLVQPVGSPLSLECTVEGTSNPNLYWYRQAAGRGLQLLFYSVGIGQISSEVPQNLSASRPQDRQFILSSKKLLLSDSGFYLCAWSLAGGNTIYFGEGSWLTVV.

CDR3 in DNA: TGTGCCAGCTCAGGAGCGGGGGCTTTATCCACCGGGGAGCTGTTTTTT. Translated: CASSGAGALSTGELFF. The chain employs TRBV18 and TRBJ2-2; TRBD2 matches 8 bases. Germline V CDR1 and CDR2: KGHSH, LQKENI. The CDR3 is made up of 16 amino acids. V gave up 5 bases and J gave up 4 bases; unmatched junction bases: 9.

The rearrangement uses TRBV7-2 and TRBJ1-3; D remains unclear. The CDR3 spans 15 residues. Trimming took 2 bases from V and 7 from J, leaving 15 bases between them. Per germline, CDR1 SGHTA and CDR2 FQGNSA. In DNA, the CDR3 is TGTGCCAGCAGCTTATTGTCCGGGGTTGGGAACACCATATATTTT. It specifies CASSLLSGVGNTIYF.

CDR3 loop: CASGTRNSPLHF. As DNA, the CDR3 is TGTGCCAGCGGGACTAGGAATTCACCCCTCCACTTT. This chain links TRBV2 with TRBJ1-6, with a possible D match to TRBD1 (5 bases). This CDR3 comprises 12 residues. Germline loops: CDR1 SNHLY, CDR2 FYNNEI. The germline V and J ends were trimmed by 8 bases and 7 bases, with 9 bases remaining between them.